This TCR beta chain emerged from a study of blood T cell repertoires in COVID-19. As for the study in general: Samples of COVID-19 (acute and convalescent) were obtained from the United States, Italy and Spain. Sample material is recorded as cDNA or gDNA derived from T cells, B-cell-depleted T cells, or PBMCs.

As handled by the study authors: Amplification of reference gene primers provided the estimated nucleated cell counts. Method: immunoSEQ multiplex PCR; TCRdb's copy keeps in-frame clones and lacks some. The V and J calls and clone size come from that table; D and trimming were worked out from the DNA. Of fewer than 200,000 clones in the sample, over 65% are singletons; the top ten hold 2.5% to 3%. CDR3 length: 13 amino acids. The V and J ends lost 10 bases and 4 bases respectively, with 14 bases between them. Germline CDR1 is SGHTA and CDR2 is FQGNSA. The rearrangement uses TRBV7-2 and TRBJ2-1, with D possibly TRBD2 on 6 matching bases. This clonotype was obtained from a woman of 80 years or more with acute or convalescent COVID-19. Sequencing was carried out using peripheral blood. CDR3 region: CANGLANYNEQFF. In DNA form, the CDR3 reads TGTGCCAACGGGCTAGCGAATTACAATGAGCAGTTCTTC.